This T cell receptor (beta chain) was sequenced for a study of cytomegalovirus exposure and HLA in healthy donors. The study, taken as a whole, reports: In a later analysis, TCR beta V- and J-gene trimming was associated with a missense DCLRE1C variant.

V was pared by 3 bases and J by 10 bases, with 8 bases of the junction left unmatched. There are 14 residues in the CDR3. Germline V gene data show CDR1 as LNHDA and CDR2 as SQIVND (reference sequence). Nominally healthy donors were sampled, though unrecorded immune exposures were likely. Primers for the PCR totalled 60 Vbeta and 13 Jbeta. Sequencing used immunoSEQ multiplex PCR; TCRdb keeps in-frame clones, though not all of them. This sample has 55,000 to 80,000 clones, with approximately 77% found just once. A remark on this clone: Its antigen remains unknown. At the DNA level, this CDR3 is encoded by other sequences in the same sample as well.

The receptor comes from a woman aged 25 to 45 in good health and CMV-seropositive. Material: PBMCs. The gene calls are TRBV19 and TRBJ2-1; 8 bases map to TRBD1. CDR3 coding DNA: TGTGCCAGTAGTATGTCGGGCAGGGGGCAAGAGCAGTTCTTC. Protein: CASSMSGRGQEQFF.